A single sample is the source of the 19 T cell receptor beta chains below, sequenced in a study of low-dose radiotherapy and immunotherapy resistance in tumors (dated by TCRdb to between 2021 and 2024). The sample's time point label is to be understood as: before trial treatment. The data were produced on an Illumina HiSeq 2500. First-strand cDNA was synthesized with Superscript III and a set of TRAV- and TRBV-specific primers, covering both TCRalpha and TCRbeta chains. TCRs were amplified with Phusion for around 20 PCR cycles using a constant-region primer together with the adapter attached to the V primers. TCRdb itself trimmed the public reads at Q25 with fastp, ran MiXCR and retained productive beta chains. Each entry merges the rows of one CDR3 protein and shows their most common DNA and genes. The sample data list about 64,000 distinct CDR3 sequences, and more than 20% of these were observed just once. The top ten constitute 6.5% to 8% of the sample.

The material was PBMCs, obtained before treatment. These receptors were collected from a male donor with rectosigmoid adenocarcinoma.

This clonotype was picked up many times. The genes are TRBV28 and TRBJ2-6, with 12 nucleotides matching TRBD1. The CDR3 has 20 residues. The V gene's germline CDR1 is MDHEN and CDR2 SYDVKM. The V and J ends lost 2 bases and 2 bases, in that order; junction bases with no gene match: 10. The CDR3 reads CASSLGIRDRGLAGANVLTF. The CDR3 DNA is TGTGCCAGCAGTTTAGGCATCCGGGACAGGGGGCTTGCTGGGGCCAACGTCCTGACTTTC. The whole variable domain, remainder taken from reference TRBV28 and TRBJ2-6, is DVKVTQSSRYLVKRTGEKVFLECVQDMDHENMFWYRQDPGLGLRLIYFSYDVKMKEKGDIPEGYSVSREKKERFSLILESASTNQTSMYLCASSLGIRDRGLAGANVLTFGAGSRLTVL.

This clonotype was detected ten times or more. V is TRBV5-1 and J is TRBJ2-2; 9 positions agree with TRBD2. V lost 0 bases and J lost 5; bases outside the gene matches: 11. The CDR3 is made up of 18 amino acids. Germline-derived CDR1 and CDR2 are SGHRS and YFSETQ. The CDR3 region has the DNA TGCGCCAGCAGCTTGGGGAGAGGAGCGGGAGGAGGGACCGGGGAGCTGTTTTTT. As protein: CASSLGRGAGGGTGELFF.

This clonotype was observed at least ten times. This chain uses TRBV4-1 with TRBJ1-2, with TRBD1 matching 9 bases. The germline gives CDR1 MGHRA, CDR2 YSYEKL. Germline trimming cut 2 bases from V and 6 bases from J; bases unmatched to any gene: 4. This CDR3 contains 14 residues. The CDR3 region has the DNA TGCGCCAGCAGCCAAAGGGACAGGGCTGATGGCTACACCTTC. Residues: CASSQRDRADGYTF.

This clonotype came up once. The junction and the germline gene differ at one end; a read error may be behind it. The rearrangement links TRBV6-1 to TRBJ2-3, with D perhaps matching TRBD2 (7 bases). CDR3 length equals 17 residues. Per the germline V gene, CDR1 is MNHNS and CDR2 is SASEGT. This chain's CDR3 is CAAEAQKRGVRTVTQYF. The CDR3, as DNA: TGTGCAGCGGAGGCCCAAAAACGGGGGGTGCGGACAGTTACGCAGTATTTT.

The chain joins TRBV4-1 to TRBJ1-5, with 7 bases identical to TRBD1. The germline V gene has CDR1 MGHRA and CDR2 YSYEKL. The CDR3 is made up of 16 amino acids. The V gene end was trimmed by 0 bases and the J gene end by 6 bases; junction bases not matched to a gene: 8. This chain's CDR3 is CASSQDLTGYVQPQHF. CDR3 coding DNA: TGCGCCAGCAGCCAAGATCTGACAGGGTATGTTCAGCCCCAGCATTTT.

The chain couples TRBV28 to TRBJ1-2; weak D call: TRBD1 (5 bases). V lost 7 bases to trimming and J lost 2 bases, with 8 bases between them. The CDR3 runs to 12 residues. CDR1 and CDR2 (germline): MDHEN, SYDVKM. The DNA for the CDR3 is TGTGCCAGCACCGAGGGGAACTATGGCTACACCTTC. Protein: CASTEGNYGYTF.

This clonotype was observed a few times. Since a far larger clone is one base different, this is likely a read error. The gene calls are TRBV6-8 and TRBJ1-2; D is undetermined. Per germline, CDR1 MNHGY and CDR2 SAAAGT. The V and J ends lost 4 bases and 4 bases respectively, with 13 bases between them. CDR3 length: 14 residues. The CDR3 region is CASSLAGIAYGYTF. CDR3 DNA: TGTGCCAGCAGTTTGGCCGGGATAGCCTATGGCTACACCTTC.

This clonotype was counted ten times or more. The CDR3 loop reads CASSQDRQVHYGYTF. DNA of the CDR3: TGCGCCAGCAGCCAAGACCGACAAGTGCACTATGGCTACACCTTC. The chain is built from TRBV4-3 and TRBJ1-2; no clear D gene. V dropped 0 bases and J dropped 3 bases, with 11 bases sitting between them. CDR3 length: 15 amino acids. CDR1 is LGHNA, CDR2 YSLEER, per germline.

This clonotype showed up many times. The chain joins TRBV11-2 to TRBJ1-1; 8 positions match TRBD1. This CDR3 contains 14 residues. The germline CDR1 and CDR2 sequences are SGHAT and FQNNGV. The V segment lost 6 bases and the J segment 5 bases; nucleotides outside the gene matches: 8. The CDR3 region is CASRGLTGGTEAFF. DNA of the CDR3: TGTGCCAGCAGGGGATTAACAGGGGGGACTGAAGCTTTCTTT. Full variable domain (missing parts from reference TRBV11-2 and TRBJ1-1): EAGVAQSPRYKIIEKRQSVAFWCNPISGHATLYWYQQILGQGPKLLIQFQNNGVVDDSQLPKDRFSAERLKGVDSTLKIQPAKLEDSAVYLCASRGLTGGTEAFFGQGTRLTVV.

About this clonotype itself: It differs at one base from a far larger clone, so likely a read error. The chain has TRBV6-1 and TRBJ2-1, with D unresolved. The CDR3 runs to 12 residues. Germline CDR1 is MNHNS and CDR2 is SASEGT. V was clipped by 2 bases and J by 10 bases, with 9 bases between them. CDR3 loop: CASSERSYEQFF. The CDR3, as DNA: TGTGCCAGCAGTGAACGGTCCTACGAGCAGTTCTTC.

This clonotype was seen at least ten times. CDR3 region: CASRGGQGSYEQYF. The CDR3 DNA reads as TGTGCCAGCAGGGGGGGACAGGGTTCTTACGAGCAGTACTTC. J is TRBJ2-7 and V is TRBV28, with 9 nucleotides matching TRBD1. Germline-derived CDR1 and CDR2 are MDHEN and SYDVKM. CDR3 length: 14 residues. The V gene end was trimmed by 6 bases and the J gene end by 4 bases; junction bases not matched to a gene: 7.

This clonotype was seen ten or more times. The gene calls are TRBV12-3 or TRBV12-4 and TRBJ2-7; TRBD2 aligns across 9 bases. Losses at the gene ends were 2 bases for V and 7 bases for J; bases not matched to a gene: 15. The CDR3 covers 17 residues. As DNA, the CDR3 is TGTGCCAGCAGTTTATCTTATCCTAGCGGGGTCCGTGGTGAGCAGTACTTC. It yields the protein CASSLSYPSGVRGEQYF.

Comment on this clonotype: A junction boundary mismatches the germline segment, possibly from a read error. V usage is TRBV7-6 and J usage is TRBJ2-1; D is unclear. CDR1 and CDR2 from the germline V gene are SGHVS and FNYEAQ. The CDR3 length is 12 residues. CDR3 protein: CASSLPRREQFF. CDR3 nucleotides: TGTGCCAGCAGCTTGCCGCGCCGAGAGCAGTTCTTT.

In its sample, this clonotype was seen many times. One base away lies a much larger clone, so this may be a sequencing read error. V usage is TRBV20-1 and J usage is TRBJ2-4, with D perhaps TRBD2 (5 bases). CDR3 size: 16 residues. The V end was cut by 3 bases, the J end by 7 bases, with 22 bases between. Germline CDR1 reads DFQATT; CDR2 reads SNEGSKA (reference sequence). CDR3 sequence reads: CSARIGRAAGSNIQYF. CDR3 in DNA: TGCAGTGCTAGGATCGGCCGGGCGGCGGGTAGCAACATTCAGTACTTC.

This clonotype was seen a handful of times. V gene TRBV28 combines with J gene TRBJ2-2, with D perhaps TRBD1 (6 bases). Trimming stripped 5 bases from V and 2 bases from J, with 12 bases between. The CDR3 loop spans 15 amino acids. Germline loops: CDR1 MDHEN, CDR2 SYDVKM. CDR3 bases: TGTGCCAGCAGTATCGACAGGAGCAACACCGGGGAGCTGTTTTTT. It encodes CASSIDRSNTGELFF.

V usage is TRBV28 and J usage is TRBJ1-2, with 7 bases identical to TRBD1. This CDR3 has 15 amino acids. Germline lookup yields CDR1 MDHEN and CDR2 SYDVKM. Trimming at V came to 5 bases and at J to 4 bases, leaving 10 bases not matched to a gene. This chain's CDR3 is CASSSTGASVYGYTF. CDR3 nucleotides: TGTGCCAGCAGTAGTACAGGGGCCTCCGTCTATGGCTACACCTTC.

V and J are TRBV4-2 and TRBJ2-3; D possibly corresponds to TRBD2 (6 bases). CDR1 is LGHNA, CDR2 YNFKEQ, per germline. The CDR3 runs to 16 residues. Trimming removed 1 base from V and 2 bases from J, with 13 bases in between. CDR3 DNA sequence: TGTGCCAGCAGCCAAGGGCGGGGTACGAACACAGATACGCAGTATTTT. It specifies CASSQGRGTNTDTQYF.

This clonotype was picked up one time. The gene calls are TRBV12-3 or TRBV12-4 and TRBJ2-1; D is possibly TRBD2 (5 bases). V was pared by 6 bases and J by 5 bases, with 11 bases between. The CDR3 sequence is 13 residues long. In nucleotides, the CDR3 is TGTGCCAGCAGGAAGAGGGTGGACAATGAGCAGTTCTTC. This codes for CASRKRVDNEQFF.

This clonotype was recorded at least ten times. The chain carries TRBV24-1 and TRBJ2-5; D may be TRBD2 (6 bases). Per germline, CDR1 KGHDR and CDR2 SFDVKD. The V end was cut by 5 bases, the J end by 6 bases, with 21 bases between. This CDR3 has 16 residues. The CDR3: CATSATPSGGLKTQYF. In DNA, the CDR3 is TGTGCCACCAGTGCCACCCCCAGCGGAGGGCTGAAGACCCAGTACTTC.